Detailed here is one T cell receptor beta chain. The antigen is unknown. Germline V gene lookup returns CDR1 SGHTA and CDR2 FQGNSA. CDR3 length: 16 amino acids. The V and J ends lost 1 base and 0 bases respectively, with 12 bases between them. The sample comes from a study of OX40 agonist ivuxolimab in advanced cancers. Study in general: Of mixed ages from about 23 to 90 and averaging roughly 66 years, the group was about 80% male. Study results and caveats: Relative to CD4+ cells, CD8+ T cells on average had more expanded clones. Clonal expansion among partial responders at 0.1-3.0 mg/kg ranked near the lowest.

Sequenced by immunoSEQ multiplex PCR; TCRdb stores in-frame clones only, minus some. The sample lists 81,000 or so clones, about 89% occurring once. V and J are TRBV7-2 and TRBJ1-1; tentative D call: TRBD1 (5 bases). The origin of this receptor is an adult with an advanced solid tumor such as melanoma, head and neck, liver or kidney cancer. The sample here was CD4+ or CD8+ T cells sorted from blood, taken in a trial of the OX40 agonist ivuxolimab. CDR3 nucleotides: TGTGCCAGCAGCTTAGGGACTCGGGGGGTGAACACTGAAGCTTTCTTT. Residues: CASSLGTRGVNTEAFF.